This paragraph reports one T cell receptor (beta chain). The antigen remains undetermined. The CDR3 is 12 amino acids. CDR1 MNHNY and CDR2 SVGAGI come from the germline V gene (reference sequence). V dropped 9 bases and J dropped 4 bases, with 12 bases sitting between them. The sample comes from a study of cytomegalovirus exposure and HLA in healthy donors. Regarding the study as a whole: In vitro data verified a few CMV-associated chains as specific for CMV antigens.

The PCR was carried out with 60 Vbeta primers and 13 Jbeta primers. TCRdb keeps only in-frame clones here, not all; method: immunoSEQ multiplex PCR. The table has about 120,000 clones, around 75% seen once; the top ten hold nearly 3%. This receptor was taken from a woman aged 40 to 50 in good health and CMV-seropositive. The genes are TRBV6-6 and TRBJ1-2; D is possibly TRBD1 (6 bases). The material sequenced was PBMCs. The DNA of the CDR3 is TGTGCCAGTGACACAGGGCCCTATGGCTACACCTTC. This translates into CASDTGPYGYTF.